These 6 T cell receptor beta chains were sequenced from one sample in a study of blood T cells in healthy people across ages. A J-beta primer mix and a sample-barcoded 5' primer were used in a second PCR of roughly 6 to 12 cycles. TCRdb re-analysed the 5' RACE reads in MiXCR, keeping a single row per CDR3 protein. The repertoire holds hundreds of thousands of distinct CDR3 sequences, with over 20% as singletons. The sample taken for sequencing was blood. Every receptor here comes from a man between 70 and 80 years old in good health.

The chain carries TRBV5-6 and TRBJ2-1; maybe TRBD2 (5 bases). The DNA end favors TRBJ2-7, so the J call may be wrong. The CDR3 is 13 residues long. The germline V gene encodes CDR1 SGHDT and CDR2 YYEEEE. The CDR3 loop is CASSPSFRGEQYV. For the CDR3, the DNA is TGTGCCAGCAGCCCCTCTTTCCGGGGTGAGCAGTACGTC.

In this sample, this clonotype turned up a few times. This rearrangement joins TRBV29-1 to TRBJ2-2; D perhaps matches TRBD1 (7 bases). This CDR3 is built from 14 residues. Germline CDR1 and CDR2: SQVTM and ANQGSEA. Trimming left V 4 bases short and J 6 bases short, with 15 bases between. The CDR3 here is CSVATIRGAGELFF. The CDR3 DNA reads TGCAGCGTTGCGACCATCAGGGGGGCCGGGGAGCTGTTTTTT.

The chain recombines TRBV12-5 with TRBJ2-7; the D is unclear. CDR3 length: 15 residues. The ends were cut back, 2 bases at V and 0 bases at J, with 11 bases in the middle. Germline V gene sequence: CDR1 LGHNT, CDR2 FRNRAP. CDR3 in DNA: TGTGCTAGTGGTTTGTCAGGCCTAGGCTCCTACGAGCAGTACTTC. This codes for CASGLSGLGSYEQYF.

This clonotype was observed a handful of times. The chain links TRBV7-8 to TRBJ2-3; TRBD2 matches 8 bases. After removal of 1 base from V and 0 bases from J, the junction contained 6 bases not matched to a gene. The CDR3 contains 17 residues. CDR1 and CDR2 from the germline V gene are SGHVS and FQNEAQ. The CDR3 region is CASSLGRGAFSTDTQYF. CDR3 nucleotide sequence: TGTGCCAGCAGCTTAGGGCGGGGGGCCTTTAGCACAGATACGCAGTATTTT.

This clonotype was counted between two and nine times. V gene TRBV18 combines with J gene TRBJ2-5; D not resolved. The J call may be faulty, since TRBJ2-1 better matches the DNA end. The CDR3 length is 15 residues. CDR1 and CDR2 from the germline V gene are KGHSH and LQKENI. The CDR3 DNA sequence: TGTGCCAGCTCACCAACGGCGGAGTTTTGGGGTGAGCAGTTCTTC. It is translated as CASSPTAEFWGEQFF.

The genes are TRBV25-1 and TRBJ2-3; D is undetermined. V lost 7 bases to trimming and J lost 0 bases, with 11 bases between them. This CDR3 comprises 14 residues. Germline assignment: CDR1 MGHDK and CDR2 SYGVNS. The CDR3 sequence is CASKGGTSTDTQYF. CDR3 nucleotide sequence: TGTGCCAGCAAGGGCGGTACTAGCACAGATACGCAGTATTTT.